This is a list of T cell receptor beta chains from one sample in a study of blood T cell repertoires in COVID-19. Profiled with immunoSEQ multiplex PCR; TCRdb holds only in-frame clones, not every one. The top ten hold about 3.1% of the sample, which has some 250,000 clones, 75% to 90% seen once. Sequencing was done on a sample of peripheral blood. All receptors derive from a woman in her twenties or thirties who had recovered from COVID-19. Both conserved end residues are part of each CDR3. A D gene is named only where the DNA matches it firmly.

v_gene	j_gene	len	d_gene	CDR3aa
TRBV9	TRBJ2-7	13	TRBD2	CASSAGLAGEQYF
TRBV2	TRBJ2-3	13	NA	CASSEAQADTQYF
TRBV5-1	TRBJ2-3	14	NA	CASSLAGNTDTQYF
TRBV5-1	TRBJ2-1	13	TRBD1	CASSTTGTDEQFF
TRBV2	TRBJ2-7	14	NA	CASSVETGLYEQYF
TRBV6-6	TRBJ1-1	10	NA	CASSGLEAFF
TRBV7-9	TRBJ1-1	13	NA	CASSFQGSTEAFF
TRBV5-1	TRBJ2-5	13	NA	CASSLGGGETQYF
TRBV6-2/TRBV6-3	TRBJ1-1	15	NA	CASSYMLGVGTEAFF
TRBV29-1	TRBJ1-2	13	NA	CSVGRGIDYGYTF
TRBV6-1	TRBJ1-6	16	TRBD1	CASSETPTGSQSPLHF
TRBV6-2/TRBV6-3	TRBJ2-1	14	TRBD1	CASSYDTGAGEQFF
TRBV5-1	TRBJ2-7	15	NA	CASSLGSLGSNEQYF
TRBV5-1	TRBJ1-1	17	NA	CASSTGTQALTGTEAFF
TRBV6-5	TRBJ2-1	13	NA	CASSYGTYNEQFF
TRBV5-6	TRBJ1-2	19	NA	CASSSSGYTGRLARYGYTF
TRBV2	TRBJ2-5	16	NA	CASSDPFSSGVETQYF
TRBV12-3/TRBV12-4	TRBJ2-7	13	NA	CASSLRRVSEQYF
TRBV6-2/TRBV6-3	TRBJ2-1	15	TRBD1	CASSSGQGSGNEQFF
TRBV18	TRBJ1-4	14	NA	CASSPRASNEKLFF
TRBV30	TRBJ1-5	15	NA	CAWSRPGRSNQPQHF
TRBV30	TRBJ1-4	15	NA	CAWTVTKGMGEKLFF
TRBV7-9	TRBJ2-7	14	NA	CASSLAEGPAEQYF
TRBV6-5	TRBJ2-3	16	NA	CASSYEPARGADTQYF
TRBV5-4	TRBJ1-1	17	NA	CASSYKQGPFLNTEAFF
TRBV9	TRBJ1-1	15	TRBD1	CASSAGGTGGTEAFF
TRBV5-1	TRBJ1-2	15	TRBD1	CASSVTPGQGYGYTF
TRBV7-6	TRBJ2-2	14	NA	CASSGYEGTGELFF
TRBV9	TRBJ1-3	14	NA	CASSPLRAGNTIYF
TRBV18	TRBJ2-2	15	NA	CASSPSQGYTGELFF
TRBV7-2	TRBJ2-5	13	NA	CASSLSRGETQYF
TRBV5-4	TRBJ1-6	16	TRBD1	CASSLNPDRGNSPLHF
TRBV3-1/TRBV3-2	TRBJ2-3	16	NA	CASSQPPGGLTDTQYF
TRBV5-6	TRBJ1-5	17	NA	CASSLRLDSNSNQPQHF
TRBV4-1	TRBJ2-3	18	TRBD2	CASSQEGASGGRTDTQYF
TRBV19	TRBJ1-3	17	TRBD1	CASSTRTGSGSGNTIYF
TRBV9	TRBJ1-1	14	TRBD1	CASSGQGVDTEAFF
TRBV12-3/TRBV12-4	TRBJ1-1	13	NA	CASSGLRGTEAFF
TRBV5-1	TRBJ1-2	13	NA	CASSLSNPGRYTF
TRBV7-2	TRBJ2-5	14	NA	CASRAWESGETQYF
TRBV5-5	TRBJ2-7	19	TRBD1	CASSSSGTGISPKHYEQYF